This TCR beta chain was found in a study of T cells in Graves' hyperthyroidism and ophthalmopathy. It was RNA transcripts that yielded the amplified TCR beta CDR3 regions. The HTBI primer set was used in a first-round RT-PCR of the TCR CDR3. A single record per CDR3 protein comes from TCRdb applying MiXCR to the multiplex PCR reads. The repertoire holds 500,000 to 750,000 distinct CDR3 sequences, with 46% as singletons. CDR3 length: 15 residues. V lost 5 bases, J lost 0 bases, and 8 bases stayed unmatched. Germline V gene lookup returns CDR1 SQVTM and CDR2 ANQGSEA. Graves' hyperthyroidism was deemed stable given no ophthalmopathy progression within 18 months. Hyperthyroidism patients were newly diagnosed, had disease duration under 2 months, and were aged 18 to 65 years. Regarding this clonotype: Its antigen is unknown.

Study-wide results and caveats: Peripheral blood also featured most of the thyroid clonotypes expanded above 0.001.

This receptor was taken from a woman aged 18-30 years with Graves' hyperthyroidism. This chain links TRBV29-1 with TRBJ2-7, with 9 positions matching TRBD2. The material sequenced was peripheral blood or thyroid tissue (not recorded which). DNA for the CDR3: TGCAGCGTTCAGTATGAGACTAGCGGCTCCTACGAGCAGTACTTC. It encodes CSVQYETSGSYEQYF.